One T cell receptor beta chain is described in this entry. Which antigen it targets is not known. No base quality values were provided; no much bigger clone lies one nucleotide off. Library prep was done by the immunoSEQ multiplex PCR assay. RNA was extracted from all samples and reverse transcribed into cDNA, which served as template for TCR sequencing. SuperScript III was used for first-strand cDNA synthesis, primed with a 2:1 mix of oligo-dT and random hexamers. A synthetic immune receptor repertoire was used to measure amplification bias, and any remaining bias was corrected computationally. Processing in the source paper ran as follows. Raw reads were preprocessed to remove errors, and CDR3 was defined by IMGT conventions from the conserved cysteine to phenylalanine. Clonality was calculated as 1 minus Shannon entropy normalized by log2 of the number of productive unique TCRs. Scalp TCRbeta sequences were cross-referenced with sorted blood CD4 and CD8 repertoires so that the CD4 or CD8 identity of scalp clones could be inferred. In its TCRdb copy, this immuneACCESS table keeps in-frame sequences only and misses some clones. Where compared with another copy, unresolved V genes explain less than half of these, and the others have no known cause. For V, J and clone size, that table is used; D and trimming come from the DNA. The sample table holds hundreds of thousands of clones, of which roughly 69% were seen once. The ten largest clones add up to approximately 1.2% of the sample.

The sample originates from a study of CD8+ T cells in alopecia areata (dated by TCRdb to about 2018). For the wider study: The treated patients, all with moderate-to-severe alopecia areata, were enrolled in an open-label pilot trial of oral tofacitinib given at 5 to 10 mg twice daily. Scalp clonality was compared among normal scalp (n=4), patchy alopecia areata scalp (n=8), and alopecia totalis/universalis scalp (n=8). On the human side, TCRbeta sequencing was run on scalp tissue and on sorted CD4+ and CD8+ peripheral blood T cells from healthy controls and from alopecia areata patients with either patchy or totalis/universalis disease. The RNA source kit depended on sample type: the PAXgene miRNA kit for fixed scalp, the miRNeasy kit for PBMCs, and the RNeasy kit for mouse skin. Patients received tofacitinib for 6 to 18 months and were then followed off drug for 6 months to check for delayed response and recurrence. immunoSEQ multiplex PCR using 35 Vbeta forward primers and 13 Jbeta reverse primers was used to amplify TCRbeta CDR3 regions. Patients on tofacitinib were biopsied at baseline and after 4 and 24 weeks of treatment, and several of the patients also had a later scalp biopsy. In both human patients and the C3H/HeJ mouse model, the study applied high-throughput TCRbeta sequencing to look at T cell clonal expansion in alopecia areata.

The research as a whole found: Shared TCR sequences between patients were less evident than in mice, which may be partly attributable to HLA diversity in the patient population. Resident alphabeta T cells in normal human skin are also sequenced, complicating scalp TCR repertoire analysis, unlike mouse skin dominated by gammadelta T cells. Compared with normal scalp, lesional scalp had higher clonality and more expanded CD8+ clones, particularly in alopecia totalis/universalis, a pattern that suggests antigenic drive.

According to the study, the label for this sample's time point signals: baseline before oral tofacitinib. Lesional scalp punch biopsies and peripheral blood were obtained from alopecia areata patients. PBMCs were isolated by density centrifugation and stained for CD3, CD4 and CD8, after which CD4+ and CD8+ T cells were sorted on a FACSAria. The trim is 3 bases for V and 2 bases for J, with a gap of 11 bases between the germline ends. The CDR3 contains 15 residues, cysteine and phenylalanine counted. Of the read, only the CDR3 DNA is kept; its 45 bases are in frame from base 1. The germline V gene (reference sequence) gives CDR1 as SEHNR and CDR2 as FQNEAQ.

Recombination connected TRBV7-9 to TRBJ1-5; the D gene is unclear. The clonotype was recovered from a human donor with alopecia areata. Specimen: CD4+ T cells sorted from blood, collected at week 0. The CDR3 reads as follows: CASSFTDQGNQPQHF. The DNA sequence is given as TGTGCCAGCAGCTTCACGGATCAGGGCAATCAGCCCCAGCATTTT.